These 8 T cell receptor beta chains were sequenced from one sample in a study of CD8 T cells in Susac syndrome. After extraction with the RNeasy kit, roughly 0.45 to 1 ug of the RNA was reverse transcribed using random hexamers. TCRdb redid the calling of the immunoSEQ multiplex PCR reads with MiXCR, one entry per CDR3 protein. The top ten clones hold 0.075% to 0.095% of a sample with 160,000 or so distinct CDR3 sequences, roughly 94% of them seen once. Sequenced material: CD4+ T cells from PBMCs. All receptors come from a human donor with multiple sclerosis.

The chain couples TRBV2 to TRBJ2-7; 11 bases line up with TRBD1. CDR1 is SNHLY and CDR2 is FYNNEI in the germline V gene. The CDR3 is 15 residues long. The junction had 6 bases not matched to a gene; V was cut back by 6 bases and J by 2 bases. The CDR3 DNA reads as TGTGCCAGCAGGCCCCTGGGACAGGGGGCCTACGAGCAGTACTTC. Protein sequence: CASRPLGQGAYEQYF.

V is TRBV12-3 or TRBV12-4 and J is TRBJ1-2; 7 bases are shared with TRBD1. The ends lost 6 bases at V and 4 bases at J; junction bases unmatched: 14. CDR3 length: 16 amino acids. This CDR3 reads CASSRSSTGRGYGYTF. CDR3 nucleotide sequence: TGTGCCAGCAGCCGAAGTTCGACAGGGAGGGGCTATGGCTACACCTTC.

The J gene is TRBJ2-3, the V gene TRBV15; maybe TRBD2 (6 bases). This CDR3 is 14 amino acids long. Germline V gene lookup returns CDR1 LNHNV and CDR2 YYDKDF (reference sequence). The ends were cut back, 8 bases at V and 1 base at J, with 13 bases in the middle. CDR3 bases: TGTGCCACCTCGAGCGGGTGGGGCACAGATACGCAGTATTTT. Its translation: CATSSGWGTDTQYF.

The chain combines TRBV9 with TRBJ2-4; 7 nucleotides align to TRBD1. The V gene end was trimmed by 0 bases and the J gene end by 7 bases; junction bases not matched to a gene: 7. CDR1 SGDLS and CDR2 YYNGEE come from the germline V gene. This CDR3 has 15 amino acids. The DNA of the CDR3 is TGTGCCAGCAGCGTAGCCCCGGGACAGACTAACATTCAGTACTTC. Its protein is CASSVAPGQTNIQYF.

The gene calls are TRBV20-1 and TRBJ2-3; 10 bases are shared with TRBD2. This CDR3 spans 16 amino acids. V dropped 4 bases and J dropped 3; count of bases not matched to a gene: 10. Germline CDR1 reads DFQATT; CDR2 reads SNEGSKA (reference sequence). In DNA form, the CDR3 reads TGCAGTGCTAACCCGACTAGCGGGCCCCGAACAGATACGCAGTATTTT. It translates to CSANPTSGPRTDTQYF.

This clonotype was detected once. The V gene is TRBV18, the J gene TRBJ2-5; D not certain. V lost 1 base to trimming and J lost 4 bases, with 16 bases between them. The CDR3 is made up of 16 amino acids. The germline gives CDR1 KGHSH, CDR2 LQKENI. CDR3: CASSPLSLDQIETQYF. CDR3 sequence (DNA): TGTGCCAGCTCACCACTTTCGCTAGATCAGATAGAGACCCAGTACTTC.

This CDR3 is CASSQDPSEGGAKNIQYF. The CDR3, as DNA: TGCGCCAGCAGCCAAGACCCCAGCGAGGGGGGAGCCAAAAACATTCAGTACTTC. V usage is TRBV4-1 and J usage is TRBJ2-4; D is perhaps TRBD1 or TRBD2 (6 bases each). Germline values: CDR1 MGHRA, CDR2 YSYEKL. V was clipped by 0 bases and J by 0 bases, with 15 bases between them. The CDR3 is 18 amino acids.

The chain links TRBV5-6 to TRBJ2-7; D call uncertain. V was cut by 4 bases and J by 0 bases, with 11 bases left in between. Germline V lookup: CDR1 SGHDT, CDR2 YYEEEE. The CDR3 has 14 residues. Here the CDR3 DNA reads TGTGCCAGCAGCCGTTTTGTTGGCTCCTACGAGCAGTACTTC. It is translated as CASSRFVGSYEQYF.